What follows are 15 T cell receptor beta chains derived from one specimen sequenced in a study of human T cells and chemical hapten exposure. The time point here: patch test 1, 2 weeks after DPC sensitization. The treatment: therapeutic diphenylcyclopropenone sensitization with weekly scalp DPC. MiXCR was run by TCRdb on the RACE reads, yielding one entry per CDR3 protein. The sample has approximately 350,000 distinct CDR3 sequences, 6% to 8.5% seen once. The specimen was whole blood, collected in connection with sensitization to the hapten diphenylcyclopropenone (DPC). The receptors were gathered from a woman between 18 and 29 years old with alopecia areata. Some clones in this sample may be carry-over from other donors' samples.

This clonotype has at least ten counts. The J gene is TRBJ2-3, the V gene TRBV20-1, with D tentatively TRBD2 (6 bases). Trimming removed 7 bases from V and 2 bases from J, with 13 bases in between. CDR1 and CDR2 from the germline V gene are DFQATT and SNEGSKA (reference sequence). The CDR3 totals 13 residues. The CDR3 nucleotides read TGCAGTGTCGGGACTGAGACCACAGATACGCAGTATTTT. It specifies CSVGTETTDTQYF.

This clonotype was detected many times. The J gene is TRBJ2-3, the V gene TRBV5-1, with 9 positions matching TRBD2. The CDR3 has 15 residues. J was trimmed by 0 bases and V by 3 bases; bases with no gene match: 2. Germline CDR1 and CDR2: SGHRS and YFSETQ. The CDR3 spells CASSYGLASTDTQYF. The CDR3 region has the DNA TGCGCCAGCAGCTACGGACTAGCGAGCACAGATACGCAGTATTTT. Using reference TRBV5-1 and TRBJ2-3 for the parts outside the CDR3, the full variable domain is KAGVTQTPRYLIKTRGQQVTLSCSPISGHRSVSWYQQTPGQGLQFLFEYFSETQRNKGNFPGRFSGRQFSNSRSEMNVSTLELGDSALYLCASSYGLASTDTQYFGPGTRLTVL.

The sample holds a few counts of this clonotype. This chain joins TRBV6-6 and TRBJ1-4; D remains ambiguous. The CDR3 spans 15 residues. Trimming removed 8 bases from V and 6 bases from J, with 19 bases in between. The germline V gene encodes CDR1 MNHNY and CDR2 SVGAGI (reference sequence). CDR3 in amino acids: CASADGRKVDEKLFF. The CDR3 DNA sequence: TGTGCCAGCGCAGACGGACGGAAGGTAGATGAAAAACTGTTTTTT.

This clonotype was detected a few times. The rearrangement joins TRBV6-1 to TRBJ1-2, with a weak D call TRBD1 (5 bases). The length of the CDR3 is 14 residues. Germline CDR1 reads MNHNS; CDR2 reads SASEGT. Between the trimmed V and J ends, which lost 1 base and 7 bases, there was a span of 13 bases. CDR3 sequence: CASSEGQGTRGYTF. The CDR3 bases are TGTGCCAGCAGTGAAGGCCAGGGTACTCGTGGCTACACCTTC.

The chain uses TRBV4-3 and TRBJ2-1; TRBD2 aligns across 10 bases. The germline gives CDR1 LGHNA, CDR2 YSLEER. This CDR3 is built from 15 residues. V gave up 1 base and J gave up 3 bases; unmatched junction bases: 0. The chain's CDR3 is CASSQGTSGYNEQFF. The CDR3 DNA follows: TGCGCCAGCAGCCAAGGGACTAGCGGCTACAATGAGCAGTTCTTC.

The rearrangement links TRBV10-3 to TRBJ2-4; D possibly corresponds to TRBD1 (7 bases). Trimming stripped 3 bases from V and 8 bases from J, with 14 bases between. The germline V gene encodes CDR1 ENHRY and CDR2 SYGVKD. The CDR3 covers 14 residues. The CDR3 region is CAISDLDREDIQYF. CDR3 bases: TGTGCCATCAGTGATCTTGACAGGGAGGACATTCAGTACTTC.

The table lists this clonotype with a few counts. This sequence joins TRBV6-5 and TRBJ1-2; D might be TRBD1 (5 bases). V was shortened by 4 bases and J by 4 bases, with 13 bases between the two germline ends. The germline CDR1 and CDR2 sequences are MNHEY and SVGAGI. The CDR3 has 14 amino acids. The CDR3 sequence: CASSSAGLSYGYTF. The CDR3 bases are TGTGCCAGCAGTTCGGCAGGGCTCTCCTATGGCTACACCTTC.

This clonotype came up a few times. This chain links TRBV6-1 with TRBJ2-7; 11 bases align to TRBD1. Losses at the gene ends were 6 bases for V and 3 bases for J; bases not matched to a gene: 4. This CDR3 is built from 14 residues. Germline CDR1 and CDR2: MNHNS and SASEGT. DNA for the CDR3: TGTGCCAGCAGCTGGACAGGGGGCGACTACGAGCAGTACTTC. This gives the protein CASSWTGGDYEQYF.

This clonotype was counted only a few times. V usage is TRBV4-3 and J usage is TRBJ2-1, with D tentatively TRBD2 (6 bases). This CDR3 has 16 residues. Germline-derived CDR1 and CDR2 are LGHNA and YSLEER. With 0 bases removed from V and 10 bases from J, the gap between germline ends came to 19 bases. The CDR3 reads CASSQEWSLLRGEQFF. CDR3 bases: TGCGCCAGCAGCCAAGAATGGAGCCTCTTGCGGGGCGAGCAGTTCTTC.

The CDR3 coding sequence is TGTGCCAGCAGCTTCGGGGCTAGGGTCACAGATACGCAGTATTTT. Amino acid sequence: CASSFGARVTDTQYF. The chain links TRBV7-2 to TRBJ2-3; D is tentatively TRBD1 or TRBD2 (5 bases each). Trimming took 3 bases from V and 2 from J, leaving 12 bases between them. CDR3 length: 15 residues. Per germline, CDR1 SGHTA and CDR2 FQGNSA.

This clonotype was observed a few times. The chain recombines TRBV20-1 with TRBJ1-1; a weak D match, TRBD1 (5 bases). CDR1 and CDR2 from the germline V gene are DFQATT and SNEGSKA (reference sequence). The CDR3 totals 16 residues. The ends were cut back, 0 bases at V and 7 bases at J, with 21 bases in the middle. The CDR3, as DNA: TGCAGTGCTAGAGATTTCTCTGTGGGGGAGCTTCGTGAAGCTTTCTTT. Its protein product is CSARDFSVGELREAFF.

This clonotype came up a few times. The genes are TRBV6-5 and TRBJ1-1; 8 nucleotides agree with TRBD1. Germline loops: CDR1 MNHEY, CDR2 SVGAGI. V was clipped by 5 bases and J by 3 bases; unmatched bases: 8. The CDR3 sequence is 15 residues long. In nucleotides, the CDR3 is TGTGCCAGCAGTACAATACAGGGGGAGCACACTGAAGCTTTCTTT. Its translation is CASSTIQGEHTEAFF.

This clonotype was recorded at least ten times. The V gene is TRBV4-1, the J gene TRBJ1-6; maybe TRBD1 (6 bases). The CDR3 runs to 16 residues. V was trimmed by 1 base and J by 10 bases, leaving 17 bases between them. CDR1 is MGHRA and CDR2 is YSYEKL in the germline V gene. DNA for the CDR3: TGCGCCAGCAGCCAAGTTGGGCAGGGGCTTCACTCACCCCTCCACTTT. Translating gives CASSQVGQGLHSPLHF.

This clonotype occurred a few times. This chain joins TRBV28 and TRBJ1-5; TRBD1 might be the D (5 bases). V was pared by 3 bases and J by 4 bases, with 13 bases between. CDR3 length: 15 residues. Germline CDR1 is MDHEN and CDR2 is SYDVKM. The CDR3 protein is CASSFGTTKNQPQHF. The CDR3 nucleotides read TGTGCCAGCAGTTTTGGGACTACTAAAAATCAGCCCCAGCATTTT.

This clonotype showed up just a few times. This chain connects TRBV11-2 to TRBJ1-1; 8 bases are a match to TRBD1. Germline V lookup: CDR1 SGHAT, CDR2 FQNNGV. V was pared by 7 bases and J by 10 bases, with 14 bases of the junction left unmatched. This CDR3 has 14 amino acids. CDR3 DNA sequence: TGTGCCAGCACCCTAAATCTATTGGACAGGGTAGCTTTCTTT. Protein sequence: CASTLNLLDRVAFF.